These 25 T cell receptor beta chains share one sample of origin, sequenced in a study of identifying expanded T cells in peripheral blood. The data were produced by immunoSEQ multiplex PCR, yet TCRdb's version contains in-frame clones alone and is incomplete. The repertoire holds 80,000 to 90,000 clones, with about nine tenths as singletons. Input material: blood. The receptor set was obtained from a person between 18 and 75 years old in good health.

The chain uses TRBV6-5 and TRBJ2-7; 9 bases map to TRBD2. Germline CDR1 and CDR2: MNHEY and SVGAGI. The junction had 5 bases not matched to a gene; V was cut back by 2 bases and J by 6 bases. The CDR3 totals 14 residues. The CDR3 bases are TGTGCCAGCAGTTACCGGGCGGGAGGGGCCGAGCAGTACTTC. Residues: CASSYRAGGAEQYF.

V and J are TRBV14 and TRBJ2-1; 11 nucleotides line up with TRBD2. This CDR3 region has 16 residues. Looked up from germline, CDR1 is SGHDN and CDR2 is FVKESK. V trimming: 0 bases; J trimming: 8 bases; junction bases outside the gene matches: 6. CDR3 bases: TGTGCCAGCAGCCAAGAATGGCTAGCGGGAGGAGATGAGCAGTTCTTC. Protein product: CASSQEWLAGGDEQFF.

The V gene is TRBV30, the J gene TRBJ2-5; tentative D call: TRBD1 (7 bases). The CDR3 length is 14 residues. The V end lost 4 bases, the J end lost 3 bases, and 15 bases lay between the germline ends. The germline V gene encodes CDR1 GTSNPN and CDR2 SVGIG (reference sequence). Here the CDR3 DNA reads TGTGCCTGGAAGGGGGGACAGCAAAAAGAGACCCAGTACTTC. Protein: CAWKGGQQKETQYF.

The rearrangement joins TRBV9 to TRBJ2-3; the D gene is possibly TRBD1 (6 bases). This CDR3 has 14 amino acids. From germline, CDR1 is SGDLS and CDR2 YYNGEE. Trimming shortened V by 4 bases and J by 9 bases, and 18 bases separated the two germline ends. CDR3 DNA: TGTGCCAGCAGCCTGGACACCTCGAGGGGGACGCAGTATTTT. It encodes CASSLDTSRGTQYF.

This chain links TRBV6-5 with TRBJ1-2; D uncertain. V gave up 0 bases and J gave up 4 bases, with 12 bases separating them. Germline lookup yields CDR1 MNHEY and CDR2 SVGAGI. This CDR3 has 15 residues. CDR3 nucleotides: TGTGCCAGCAGTTACTCGGATGCTGCGGGCTATGGCTACACCTTC. This gives the protein CASSYSDAAGYGYTF.

The J gene is TRBJ2-7, the V gene TRBV6-6; 10 bases map to TRBD1. The CDR3 has 12 amino acids. From germline, CDR1 is MNHNY and CDR2 SVGAGI (reference sequence). Germline trimming cut 9 bases from V and 6 bases from J; bases unmatched to any gene: 5. Here the CDR3 reads CASSGTGVEQYF. In nucleotides, the CDR3 is TGTGCCAGTAGCGGGACAGGGGTCGAGCAGTACTTC.

The chain has TRBV19 and TRBJ2-7; D gene uncertain. The CDR3 has 13 residues. Deletions cut 5 bases from V and 5 bases from J, with 13 bases between. CDR1 and CDR2 (germline): LNHDA, SQIVND (reference sequence). CDR3 residues: CASSPTSPNEQYF. DNA for the CDR3: TGTGCCAGTAGTCCTACCTCACCCAACGAGCAGTACTTC.

The rearrangement uses TRBV19 and TRBJ2-3, with unresolved D. V was clipped by 0 bases and J by 0 bases, with 10 bases between them. The CDR3 loop spans 16 amino acids. Germline V gene data show CDR1 as LNHDA and CDR2 as SQIVND (reference sequence). The CDR3 sequence is CASSIDLSDSTDTQYF. CDR3 coding DNA: TGTGCCAGTAGTATAGATCTATCGGATAGCACAGATACGCAGTATTTT.

The rearrangement uses TRBV19 and TRBJ1-5; D is perhaps TRBD1 (5 bases). The V gene lost 10 bases and the J gene lost 7 bases, with 17 bases spanning the gap. The CDR3 covers 13 residues. The germline V gene encodes CDR1 LNHDA and CDR2 SQIVND (reference sequence). CDR3 coding DNA: TGTGCCACCCTCCCCAGGGTAGGCCAGCCCCAGCATTTT. Protein sequence: CATLPRVGQPQHF. Drawing the rest from reference TRBV19 and TRBJ1-5, the complete variable domain is DGGITQSPKYLFRKEGQNVTLSCEQNLNHDAMYWYRQDPGQGLRLIYYSQIVNDFQKGDIAEGYSVSREKKESFPLTVTSAQKNPTAFYLCATLPRVGQPQHFGDGTRLSIL.

About this clone: Germline and junction disagree at one end, which may indicate a read error. V usage is TRBV7-2 and J usage is TRBJ2-4; D unresolved. Germline V gene lookup returns CDR1 SGHTA and CDR2 FQGNSA. The CDR3 contains 12 residues. CDR3 coding DNA: TGTGCCAGCAGTTTAGCCAAAAACATTCAGTACTTC. It is translated as CASSLAKNIQYF.

This sequence joins TRBV27 and TRBJ2-7, with a possible D match to TRBD1 (5 bases). The germline V and J ends were trimmed by 5 bases and 6 bases, with 14 bases remaining between them. From germline, CDR1 is MNHEY and CDR2 SMNVEV (reference sequence). CDR3 length: 13 residues. CDR3 coding DNA: TGTGCCAGCAGTCCGGGCTTACAGGCCGAGCAGTACTTC. Translating it yields CASSPGLQAEQYF.

This clone was observed a few times. The rearrangement joins TRBV19 to TRBJ1-2; the D is unclear. The CDR3 has 13 amino acids. Trimming pared 6 bases from V and 8 bases from J, leaving 16 bases between. Germline CDR1 is LNHDA and CDR2 is SQIVND (reference sequence). In nucleotides, the CDR3 is TGTGCCAGTAGGGTACATGGAACGAGGGGCTACACCTTC. It specifies CASRVHGTRGYTF.

The chain couples TRBV11-2 to TRBJ1-4, with D maybe TRBD1 (5 bases). The germline gives CDR1 SGHAT, CDR2 FQNNGV. The CDR3 spans 15 residues. V dropped 4 bases and J dropped 0 bases, with 9 bases sitting between them. CDR3 loop: CASSWRGATNEKLFF. The CDR3 region has the DNA TGTGCCAGCAGCTGGAGGGGAGCAACTAATGAAAAACTGTTTTTT.

This sequence joins TRBV7-5 and TRBJ1-4. TRBV7-5 is given as a pseudogene. This CDR3 region has 14 residues. The CDR3 bases are TGTGCCAGAAGCAAGGACGGGGCTAATGAAAAACTGTTTTTT. Its translation is CARSKDGANEKLFF.

The V call is TRBV18, the J call TRBJ2-1, with D uncertain. The germline CDR1 and CDR2 sequences are KGHSH and LQKENI. Trimming shortened V by 3 bases and J by 0 bases, and 3 bases separated the two germline ends. The CDR3 extends over 13 amino acids. The CDR3 spells CASSPLSYNEQFF. The CDR3, as DNA: TGTGCCAGCTCACCGCTCTCCTACAATGAGCAGTTCTTC.

The rearrangement joins TRBV7-9 to TRBJ2-7, with D possibly being TRBD2 (6 bases). CDR1 is SEHNR, CDR2 FQNEAQ, per germline (reference sequence). The CDR3 is 16 amino acids. The V and J ends lost 4 bases and 0 bases respectively, with 16 bases between them. The CDR3 sequence: CASSSNKRVVSYEQYF. The CDR3 DNA is TGTGCCAGCAGCTCAAATAAGCGGGTGGTCTCCTACGAGCAGTACTTC.

This clone occurred a few times. This chain connects TRBV5-6 to TRBJ2-3; D remains unclear. The CDR3 loop spans 13 amino acids. V was trimmed by 2 bases and J by 2 bases, leaving 6 bases between them. CDR1 and CDR2 from the germline V gene are SGHDT and YYEEEE. In DNA form, the CDR3 reads TGTGCCAGCAGCTTAGACTTCACAGATACGCAGTATTTT. This translates into CASSLDFTDTQYF.

The chain is built from TRBV30 and TRBJ2-7; TRBD1 aligns across 7 bases. This CDR3 region has 13 residues. Trimming took 5 bases from V and 4 from J; bases not matched to a gene: 8. Germline CDR1 reads GTSNPN; CDR2 reads SVGIG (reference sequence). The CDR3 DNA follows: TGTGCCTGGTCCGGGACAGCGCATTACGAGCAGTACTTC. Translated: CAWSGTAHYEQYF.

The J gene is TRBJ1-1, the V gene TRBV18; no clear D gene. From germline, CDR1 is KGHSH and CDR2 LQKENI. CDR3 length equals 13 residues. V lost 3 bases to trimming and J lost 6 bases, with 11 bases between them. As DNA, the CDR3 is TGTGCCAGCTCACCGTTAAAAGTGTCTGAAGCTTTCTTT. Its protein product is CASSPLKVSEAFF.

The gene calls are TRBV5-4 and TRBJ2-7; 10 bases line up with TRBD1. The CDR3 is 14 residues long. CDR1 SGHNT and CDR2 YYREEE come from the germline V gene (reference sequence). With V trimmed by 4 bases and J by 1 base, 2 bases remained unmatched. The CDR3 loop reads CASSRDRGSYEQYF. CDR3 in DNA: TGTGCCAGCAGCCGGGACAGGGGTTCCTACGAGCAGTACTTC.

The chain links TRBV9 to TRBJ2-5; TRBD1 matches 8 bases. CDR3 length: 16 amino acids. The junction had 13 bases not matched to a gene; V was cut back by 4 bases and J by 5 bases. From germline, CDR1 is SGDLS and CDR2 YYNGEE. CDR3 residues: CASSPGDRSFLETQYF. The CDR3 nucleotides are TGTGCCAGCAGCCCAGGGGACAGGAGCTTTTTGGAGACCCAGTACTTC. The whole variable domain, remainder taken from reference TRBV9 and TRBJ2-5, is DSGVTQTPKHLITATGQRVTLRCSPRSGDLSVYWYQQSLDQGLQFLIQYYNGEERAKGNILERFSAQQFPDLHSELNLSSLELGDSALYFCASSPGDRSFLETQYFGPGTRLLVL.

This rearrangement joins TRBV7-2 to TRBJ1-1; D might be TRBD1 (6 bases). The CDR3 has 14 residues. Trimming cost V 2 bases and J 4 bases, with 11 bases left between them. Germline CDR1 is SGHTA and CDR2 is FQGNSA. Here the CDR3 reads CASSLMQGSTEAFF. As DNA, the CDR3 is TGTGCCAGCAGCTTAATGCAGGGGTCCACTGAAGCTTTCTTT.

The chain carries TRBV15 and TRBJ2-1, with 7 nucleotides matching TRBD2. The CDR3 length is 15 residues. V lost 5 bases to trimming and J lost 2 bases; unmatched junction nucleotides: 6. Germline CDR1 and CDR2: LNHNV and YYDKDF (reference sequence). The CDR3 sequence is CATSRKTSPYNEQFF. The CDR3 bases are TGTGCCACCAGCCGAAAGACTAGCCCCTACAATGAGCAGTTCTTC.

The table lists this clone with a count of one. The chain is built from TRBV2 and TRBJ2-7; D not resolved. The germline V and J ends were trimmed by 5 bases and 2 bases, with 7 bases remaining between them. CDR3 length equals 12 residues. Germline V CDR1 and CDR2: SNHLY, FYNNEI. CDR3 residues: CASSPETYEQYF. The DNA of the CDR3 is TGTGCCAGCAGTCCAGAAACCTACGAGCAGTACTTC.

The chain joins TRBV18 to TRBJ1-1; the match to TRBD1 covers 9 bases. Germline assignment: CDR1 KGHSH and CDR2 LQKENI. The V gene end was trimmed by 3 bases and the J gene end by 4 bases; junction bases not matched to a gene: 18. This CDR3 is 19 amino acids long. The CDR3 DNA is TGTGCCAGCTCACCCGAGAGAGTTTTTGGGACAGGGAGTATCACTGAAGCTTTCTTT. This encodes CASSPERVFGTGSITEAFF.